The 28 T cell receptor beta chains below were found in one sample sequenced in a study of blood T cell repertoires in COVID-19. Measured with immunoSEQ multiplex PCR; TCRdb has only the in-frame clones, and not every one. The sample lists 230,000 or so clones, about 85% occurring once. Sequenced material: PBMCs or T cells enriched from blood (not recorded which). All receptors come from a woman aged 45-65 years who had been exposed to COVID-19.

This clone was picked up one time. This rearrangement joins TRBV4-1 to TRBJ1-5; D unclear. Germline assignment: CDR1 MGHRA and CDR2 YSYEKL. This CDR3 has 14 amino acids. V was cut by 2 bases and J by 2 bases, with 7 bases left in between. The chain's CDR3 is CASSQREGNQPQHF. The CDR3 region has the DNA TGCGCCAGCAGCCAAAGGGAGGGCAATCAGCCCCAGCATTTT.

The CDR3: CASSFGRGGMHSPLHF. In nucleotides, the CDR3 is TGTGCCAGCAGTTTCGGAAGGGGGGGTATGCATTCACCCCTCCACTTT. V and J are TRBV28 and TRBJ1-6; tentatively, D is TRBD1 (6 bases). Germline-derived CDR1 and CDR2 are MDHEN and SYDVKM. Trimming left V 3 bases short and J 8 bases short, with 17 bases between. The CDR3 extends over 16 amino acids. Combining the CDR3 with reference TRBV28 and TRBJ1-6 gives the whole variable domain DVKVTQSSRYLVKRTGEKVFLECVQDMDHENMFWYRQDPGLGLRLIYFSYDVKMKEKGDIPEGYSVSREKKERFSLILESASTNQTSMYLCASSFGRGGMHSPLHFGNGTRLTVT.

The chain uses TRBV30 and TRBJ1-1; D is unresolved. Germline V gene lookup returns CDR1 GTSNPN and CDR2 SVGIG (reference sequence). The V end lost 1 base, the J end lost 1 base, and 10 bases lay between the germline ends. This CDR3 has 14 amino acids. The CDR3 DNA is TGTGCCTGGAGTGAGGTCCGGGGGAACACTGAAGCTTTCTTT. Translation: CAWSEVRGNTEAFF.

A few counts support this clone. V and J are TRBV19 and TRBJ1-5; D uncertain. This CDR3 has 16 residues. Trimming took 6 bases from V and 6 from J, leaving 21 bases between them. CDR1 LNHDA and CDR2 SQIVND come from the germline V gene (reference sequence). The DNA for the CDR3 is TGTGCCAGTAGCCCCATCTCGGCCGGAAGGAGTCAGCCCCAGCATTTT. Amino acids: CASSPISAGRSQPQHF.

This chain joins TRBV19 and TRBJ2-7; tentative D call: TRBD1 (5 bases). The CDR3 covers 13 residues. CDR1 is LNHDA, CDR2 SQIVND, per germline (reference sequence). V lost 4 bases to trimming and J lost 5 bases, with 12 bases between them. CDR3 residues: CASSTQGLDEQYF. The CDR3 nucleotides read TGTGCCAGTAGTACTCAGGGCTTGGACGAGCAGTACTTC.

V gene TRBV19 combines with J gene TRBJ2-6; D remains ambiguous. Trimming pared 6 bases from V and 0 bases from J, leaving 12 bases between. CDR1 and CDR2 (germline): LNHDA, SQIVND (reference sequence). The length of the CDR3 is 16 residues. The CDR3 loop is CASRALGGSGANVLTF. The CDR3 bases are TGTGCCAGTAGAGCACTCGGCGGCTCTGGGGCCAACGTCCTGACTTTC.

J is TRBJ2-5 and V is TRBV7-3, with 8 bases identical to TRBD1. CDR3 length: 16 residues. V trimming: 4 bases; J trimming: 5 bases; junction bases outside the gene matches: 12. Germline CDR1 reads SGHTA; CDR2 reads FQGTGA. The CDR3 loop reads CASSSRSGGSRETQYF. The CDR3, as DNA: TGTGCCAGCAGCTCCCGGTCAGGGGGCTCCCGGGAGACCCAGTACTTC.

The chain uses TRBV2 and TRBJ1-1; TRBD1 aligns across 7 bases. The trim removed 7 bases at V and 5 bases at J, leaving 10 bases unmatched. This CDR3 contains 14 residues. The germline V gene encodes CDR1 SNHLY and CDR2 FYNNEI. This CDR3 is CASKSDRLHTEAFF. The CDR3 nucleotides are TGTGCCAGCAAGTCGGACAGGCTTCATACTGAAGCTTTCTTT.

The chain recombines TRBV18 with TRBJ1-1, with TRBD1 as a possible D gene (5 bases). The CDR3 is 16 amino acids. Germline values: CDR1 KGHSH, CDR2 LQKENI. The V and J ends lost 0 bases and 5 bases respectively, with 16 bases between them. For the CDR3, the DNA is TGTGCCAGCTCACCACCGGAGCCAGGGTCAAAGACTGAAGCTTTCTTT. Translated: CASSPPEPGSKTEAFF.

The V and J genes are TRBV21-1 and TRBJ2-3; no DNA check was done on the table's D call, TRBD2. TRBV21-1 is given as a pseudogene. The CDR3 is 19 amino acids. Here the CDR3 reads CASSEIGLAGEGPTDTQYF. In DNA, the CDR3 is TGTGCCAGCAGCGAGATCGGACTAGCGGGGGAGGGGCCCACAGATACGCAGTATTTT.

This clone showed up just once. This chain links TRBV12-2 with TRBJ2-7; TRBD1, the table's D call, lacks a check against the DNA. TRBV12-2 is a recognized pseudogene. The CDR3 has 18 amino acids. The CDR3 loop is CASRFYYASQGGSYEQYF. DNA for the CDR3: TGTGCAAGTCGCTTCTACTACGCTTCACAGGGGGGCTCCTACGAGCAGTACTTC.

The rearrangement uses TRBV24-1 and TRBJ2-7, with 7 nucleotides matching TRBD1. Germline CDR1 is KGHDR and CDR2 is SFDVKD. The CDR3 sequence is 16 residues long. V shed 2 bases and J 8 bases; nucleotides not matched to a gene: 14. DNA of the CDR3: TGTGCCACCAGTGATTCCCTTCGGGACAGCAGTACGAAGCAGTACTTC. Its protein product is CATSDSLRDSSTKQYF.

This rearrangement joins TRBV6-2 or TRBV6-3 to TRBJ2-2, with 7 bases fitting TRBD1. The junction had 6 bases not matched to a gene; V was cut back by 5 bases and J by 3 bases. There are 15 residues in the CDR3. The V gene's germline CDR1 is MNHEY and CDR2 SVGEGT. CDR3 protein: CASSRTGAYTGELFF. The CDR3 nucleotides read TGTGCCAGCAGTCGGACAGGAGCCTACACCGGGGAGCTGTTTTTT.

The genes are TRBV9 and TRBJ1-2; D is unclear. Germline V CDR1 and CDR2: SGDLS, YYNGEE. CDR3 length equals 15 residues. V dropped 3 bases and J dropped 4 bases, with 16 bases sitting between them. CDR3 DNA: TGTGCCAGCAGCGCCTCCGATCTGAGAGGCTATGGCTACACCTTC. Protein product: CASSASDLRGYGYTF.

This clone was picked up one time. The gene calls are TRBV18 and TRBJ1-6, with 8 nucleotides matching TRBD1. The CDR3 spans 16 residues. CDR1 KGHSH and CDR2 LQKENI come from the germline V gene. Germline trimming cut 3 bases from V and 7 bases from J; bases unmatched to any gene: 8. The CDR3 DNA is TGTGCCAGCTCACCTTATTCCGGGACAGGCAATTCACCCCTCCACTTT. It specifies CASSPYSGTGNSPLHF.

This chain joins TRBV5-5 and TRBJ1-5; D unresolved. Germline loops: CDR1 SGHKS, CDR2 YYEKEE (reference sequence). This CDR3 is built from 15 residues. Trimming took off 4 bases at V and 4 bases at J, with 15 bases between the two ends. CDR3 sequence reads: CASSPIGTVNQPQHF. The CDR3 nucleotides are TGTGCCAGCAGCCCTATAGGAACAGTAAATCAGCCCCAGCATTTT.

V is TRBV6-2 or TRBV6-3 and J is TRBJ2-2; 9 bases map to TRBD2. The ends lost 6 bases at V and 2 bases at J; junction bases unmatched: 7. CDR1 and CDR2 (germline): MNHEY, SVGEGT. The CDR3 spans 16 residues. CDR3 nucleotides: TGTGCCAGCAGCATACGACTAGCGGTTAACACCGGGGAGCTGTTTTTT. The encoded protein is CASSIRLAVNTGELFF.

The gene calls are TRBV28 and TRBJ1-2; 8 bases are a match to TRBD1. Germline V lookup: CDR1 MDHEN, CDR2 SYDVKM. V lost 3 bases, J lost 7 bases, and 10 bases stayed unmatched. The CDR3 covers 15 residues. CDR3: CASSLDRDFVRGYTF. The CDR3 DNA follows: TGTGCCAGCAGTTTGGACAGGGATTTTGTGCGTGGCTACACCTTC.

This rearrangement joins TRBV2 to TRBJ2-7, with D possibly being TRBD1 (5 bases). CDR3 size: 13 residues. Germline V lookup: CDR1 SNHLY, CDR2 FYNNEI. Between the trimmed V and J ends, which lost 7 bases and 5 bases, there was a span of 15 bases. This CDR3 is CASKTPFRDEQYF. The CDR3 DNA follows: TGTGCCAGCAAAACACCTTTCAGGGACGAGCAGTACTTC.

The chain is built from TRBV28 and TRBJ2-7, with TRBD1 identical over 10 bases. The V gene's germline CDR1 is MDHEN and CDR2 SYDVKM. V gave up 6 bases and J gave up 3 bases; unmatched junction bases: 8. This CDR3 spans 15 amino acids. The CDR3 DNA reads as TGTGCCAGCAGCACTAGGGACAGGGGAGACTACGAGCAGTACTTC. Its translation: CASSTRDRGDYEQYF.

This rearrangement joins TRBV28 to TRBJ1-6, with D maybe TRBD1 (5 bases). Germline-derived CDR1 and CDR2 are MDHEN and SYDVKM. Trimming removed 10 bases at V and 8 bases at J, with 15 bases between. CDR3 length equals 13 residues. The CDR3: CATLGGWDSPLHF. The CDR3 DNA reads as TGTGCCACTTTGGGGGGGTGGGATTCACCCCTCCACTTT.

The CDR3 sequence: CASSGAADTQYF. The CDR3 region has the DNA TGTGCCAGCAGTGGGGCTGCGGATACGCAGTATTTT. The chain couples TRBV6-6 to TRBJ2-3, with D tentatively TRBD1 (5 bases). The V gene lost 5 bases and the J gene lost 6 bases, with 9 bases spanning the gap. CDR1 and CDR2 (germline): MNHNY, SVGAGI (reference sequence). The CDR3 is 12 residues long.

The CDR3 is CASSQSDYGYTF. As DNA, the CDR3 is TGTGCCAGCAGTCAGAGCGACTATGGCTACACCTTC. The chain uses TRBV28 and TRBJ1-2; D gene uncertain. The germline CDR1 and CDR2 sequences are MDHEN and SYDVKM. CDR3 size: 12 residues. Trimming stripped 5 bases from V and 3 bases from J, with 7 bases between.

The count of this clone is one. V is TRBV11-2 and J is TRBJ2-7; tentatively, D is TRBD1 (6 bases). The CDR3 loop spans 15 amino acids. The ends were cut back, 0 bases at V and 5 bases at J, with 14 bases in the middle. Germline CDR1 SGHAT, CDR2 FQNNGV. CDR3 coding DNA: TGTGCCAGCAGCTTAGAACGCAGGGGCGTCGACGAGCAGTACTTC. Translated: CASSLERRGVDEQYF.

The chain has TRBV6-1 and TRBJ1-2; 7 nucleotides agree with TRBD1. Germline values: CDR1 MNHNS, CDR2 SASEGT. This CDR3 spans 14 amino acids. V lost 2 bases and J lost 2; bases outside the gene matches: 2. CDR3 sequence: CASSETRGNYGYTF. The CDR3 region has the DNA TGTGCCAGCAGTGAAACCAGGGGGAACTATGGCTACACCTTC.

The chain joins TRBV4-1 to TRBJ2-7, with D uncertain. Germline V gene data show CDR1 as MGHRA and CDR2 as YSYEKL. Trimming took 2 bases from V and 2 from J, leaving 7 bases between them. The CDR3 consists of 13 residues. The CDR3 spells CASSQFQTYEQYF. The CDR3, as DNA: TGCGCCAGCAGCCAATTCCAGACCTACGAGCAGTACTTC.

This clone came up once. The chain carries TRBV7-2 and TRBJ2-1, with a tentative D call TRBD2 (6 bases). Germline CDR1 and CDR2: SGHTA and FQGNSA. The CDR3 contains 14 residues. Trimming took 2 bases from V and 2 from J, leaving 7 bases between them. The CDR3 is CASSLRGTYNEQFF. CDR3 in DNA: TGTGCCAGCAGCTTACGGGGGACCTACAATGAGCAGTTCTTC.

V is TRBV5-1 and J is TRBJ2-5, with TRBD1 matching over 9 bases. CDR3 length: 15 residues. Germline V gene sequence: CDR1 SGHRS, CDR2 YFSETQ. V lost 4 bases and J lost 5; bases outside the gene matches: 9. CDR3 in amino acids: CASSPTGGWRETQYF. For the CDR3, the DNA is TGCGCCAGCAGCCCTACAGGGGGCTGGCGGGAGACCCAGTACTTC.